The next 22 T cell receptor beta chains were all read from a single sample in a study of neoadjuvant anti-PD-1 for oral cavity cancer. Measured with immunoSEQ multiplex PCR; TCRdb has only the in-frame clones, and not every one. The table shows fewer than 20,000 clones, with around 71% occurring only once. This material consisted of PBMCs, taken before nivolumab (anti-PD-1) treatment. The source is a person between 40 and 85 years old with oral cavity squamous cell carcinoma.

The chain couples TRBV5-1 to TRBJ2-5; tentatively, D is TRBD1 or TRBD2 (6 bases each). The CDR3 is 15 amino acids. Trimming cost V 0 bases and J 4 bases, with 13 bases left between them. In germline, CDR1 is SGHRS, CDR2 YFSETQ. The CDR3 DNA follows: TGCGCCAGCAGCTTGGGGGCCGGGGGCGCAGAGACCCAGTACTTC. Translating gives CASSLGAGGAETQYF.

This chain connects TRBV14 to TRBJ1-5; D is uncertain. Germline V gene data show CDR1 as SGHDN and CDR2 as FVKESK. CDR3 length: 13 residues. V was trimmed by 1 base and J by 7 bases, leaving 8 bases between them. CDR3 nucleotide sequence: TGTGCCAGCAGCCAAGGAGGGAACCAGCCCCAGCATTTT. This encodes CASSQGGNQPQHF.

The J gene is TRBJ1-1, the V gene TRBV2; D gene unclear. Germline V gene data show CDR1 as SNHLY and CDR2 as FYNNEI. Trimming stripped 6 bases from V and 1 base from J, with 6 bases between. The CDR3 is 12 amino acids. The DNA of the CDR3 is TGTGCCAGCAGGAAGGGGAACACTGAAGCTTTCTTT. This translates into CASRKGNTEAFF. The full variable domain, rest sourced from reference TRBV2 and TRBJ1-1, is EPEVTQTPSHQVTQMGQEVILRCVPISNHLYFYWYRQILGQKVEFLVSFYNNEISEKSEIFDDQFSVERPDGSNFTLKIRSTKLEDSAMYFCASRKGNTEAFFGQGTRLTVV.

Note on this clone: Relative to the germline gene, one junction end is altered; a read error may explain this. The V gene is TRBV27, the J gene TRBJ1-1; D not resolved. Germline V gives CDR1 MNHEY, CDR2 SMNVEV (reference sequence). CDR3 size: 12 residues. CDR3 sequence: CASGFLNTEAFF. CDR3 DNA: TGTGCCAGCGGTTTTTTAAACACTGAAGCTTTCTTT.

V gene TRBV6-5 combines with J gene TRBJ2-1, with 12 bases aligning to TRBD2. The CDR3 is made up of 15 amino acids. Germline V gene lookup returns CDR1 MNHEY and CDR2 SVGAGI. Trimming removed 6 bases from V and 3 bases from J; junction bases left unmatched: 3. In nucleotides, the CDR3 is TGTGCCAGCAGCATACTAGCGGGGGGCTACAATGAGCAGTTCTTC. Its protein product is CASSILAGGYNEQFF.

The chain links TRBV11-1 to TRBJ1-3, with D possibly matching TRBD1 (5 bases). This CDR3 contains 15 residues. The germline V gene encodes CDR1 SGHAT and CDR2 FQDESV (reference sequence). V shed 5 bases and J shed 0 bases, with 11 bases lying between them. The CDR3 sequence: CASSETVPSGNTIYF. In nucleotides, the CDR3 is TGTGCCAGCAGCGAGACAGTGCCCTCTGGAAACACCATATATTTT.

This chain uses TRBV25-1 with TRBJ2-3; possibly TRBD2 for D (5 bases). CDR3 length equals 14 residues. Germline V gene sequence: CDR1 MGHDK, CDR2 SYGVNS. V lost 4 bases to trimming and J lost 1 base, with 9 bases between them. Here the CDR3 DNA reads TGTGCCAGCAGTGGGCAGCGGCGCACAGATACGCAGTATTTT. Encoded protein: CASSGQRRTDTQYF.

The V and J genes are TRBV10-3 and TRBJ2-7; 9 bases are shared with TRBD1. This CDR3 has 14 residues. Germline V gene lookup returns CDR1 ENHRY and CDR2 SYGVKD. V trimming: 5 bases; J trimming: 2 bases; junction bases outside the gene matches: 4. The CDR3: CAISRDRGAYEQYF. The DNA for the CDR3 is TGTGCCATCAGTAGAGACAGGGGGGCCTACGAGCAGTACTTC.

The rearrangement links TRBV27 to TRBJ1-2; 10 nucleotides match TRBD1. With 3 bases clipped from V and 4 bases from J, the junction kept 2 bases outside the gene matches. The CDR3 covers 14 residues. CDR1 is MNHEY, CDR2 SMNVEV, per germline (reference sequence). The CDR3 DNA reads as TGTGCCAGCAGTTTGACAGGGGGCGGCTATGGCTACACCTTC. Its protein product is CASSLTGGGYGYTF.

This clone was seen only a few times. V gene TRBV19 combines with J gene TRBJ2-7; maybe TRBD2 (5 bases). The CDR3 loop spans 17 amino acids. The germline gives CDR1 LNHDA, CDR2 SQIVND (reference sequence). V was clipped by 9 bases and J by 3 bases, with 27 bases between them. DNA for the CDR3: TGTGCCAGAGCCGGGATCTCACAAAGTCCCCACCACTACGAGCAGTACTTC. Protein product: CARAGISQSPHHYEQYF.

The gene calls are TRBV5-4 and TRBJ1-1, with D perhaps TRBD1 (6 bases). Germline V gene lookup returns CDR1 SGHNT and CDR2 YYREEE (reference sequence). Trimming removed 3 bases at V and 2 bases at J, with 14 bases between. CDR3 length: 15 residues. CDR3 sequence (DNA): TGTGCCAGCAGCTGGCAGGGGAGTAAAAACACTGAAGCTTTCTTT. As protein: CASSWQGSKNTEAFF.

V usage is TRBV6-1 and J usage is TRBJ2-3; D remains ambiguous. The CDR3 covers 12 residues. Germline V lookup: CDR1 MNHNS, CDR2 SASEGT. Trimming left V 0 bases short and J 8 bases short, with 6 bases between. The CDR3 protein is CASSEAVPTQYF. In DNA form, the CDR3 reads TGTGCCAGCAGTGAAGCGGTGCCTACGCAGTATTTT.

This chain connects TRBV6-1 to TRBJ1-1, with 9 bases aligning to TRBD1. This CDR3 has 14 amino acids. Germline trimming cut 4 bases from V and 11 bases from J; bases unmatched to any gene: 11. In germline, CDR1 is MNHNS, CDR2 SASEGT. CDR3 nucleotides: TGTGCCAGCAGTGGTTCCCGGGACAGGGCTTCGGCTTTCTTT. Amino acid sequence: CASSGSRDRASAFF.

This chain uses TRBV7-8 with TRBJ1-1; D gene ambiguous. CDR3 size: 13 residues. The germline V and J ends were trimmed by 4 bases and 7 bases, with 13 bases remaining between them. CDR1 and CDR2 (germline): SGHVS, FQNEAQ. In DNA, the CDR3 is TGTGCCAGCAGCTCCTCATATATCCTTGAAGCTTTCTTT. It encodes CASSSSYILEAFF.

This clone has a handful of counts. The CDR3 sequence is CASKPGGEQGLQPQHF. For the CDR3, the DNA is TGTGCCAGTAAGCCGGGAGGGGAACAGGGGCTTCAGCCCCAGCATTTT. V gene TRBV19 combines with J gene TRBJ1-5, with 7 bases matching TRBD1. The V gene end was trimmed by 7 bases and the J gene end by 6 bases; junction bases not matched to a gene: 15. The CDR3 contains 16 residues. Germline CDR1 and CDR2: LNHDA and SQIVND (reference sequence). Full variable domain (outside the CDR3, taken from reference TRBV19 and TRBJ1-5): DGGITQSPKYLFRKEGQNVTLSCEQNLNHDAMYWYRQDPGQGLRLIYYSQIVNDFQKGDIAEGYSVSREKKESFPLTVTSAQKNPTAFYLCASKPGGEQGLQPQHFGDGTRLSIL.

The count of this clone is one. The rearrangement joins TRBV5-1 to TRBJ2-2; 8 nucleotides line up with TRBD1. Trimming took 4 bases from V and 1 from J; bases not matched to a gene: 6. Per germline, CDR1 SGHRS and CDR2 YFSETQ. The CDR3 is 16 amino acids. The CDR3 loop reads CASSVTGVENTGELFF. The CDR3 DNA reads as TGCGCCAGCAGCGTGACAGGGGTGGAGAACACCGGGGAGCTGTTTTTT.

The chain is built from TRBV5-1 and TRBJ2-3, with 8 bases aligning to TRBD2. Looked up from germline, CDR1 is SGHRS and CDR2 is YFSETQ. The CDR3 consists of 17 residues. The V gene end was trimmed by 3 bases and the J gene end by 0 bases; junction bases not matched to a gene: 9. The CDR3 bases are TGCGCCAGCAGCTGGGGGCGGACTAGCCCTAGCACAGATACGCAGTATTTT. Translation gives CASSWGRTSPSTDTQYF. Complete variable domain (other parts from reference TRBV5-1 and TRBJ2-3): KAGVTQTPRYLIKTRGQQVTLSCSPISGHRSVSWYQQTPGQGLQFLFEYFSETQRNKGNFPGRFSGRQFSNSRSEMNVSTLELGDSALYLCASSWGRTSPSTDTQYFGPGTRLTVL.

The V gene is TRBV11-1, the J gene TRBJ2-1, with 8 bases that match TRBD2. This CDR3 comprises 14 residues. The junction had 7 bases not matched to a gene; V was cut back by 1 base and J by 11 bases. Looked up from germline, CDR1 is SGHAT and CDR2 is FQDESV (reference sequence). The CDR3 DNA follows: TGTGCCAGCAGCTTAGGACTAGCGAACTATCAGCAGTTCTTC. Encoded protein: CASSLGLANYQQFF.

In its sample, this clone was seen a few times. The chain joins TRBV14 to TRBJ2-3; 8 bases are a match to TRBD1. The CDR3 extends over 15 amino acids. The V and J ends lost 6 bases and 2 bases, in that order; junction bases with no gene match: 7. Germline V CDR1 and CDR2: SGHDN, FVKESK. The CDR3 is CASSHSTGATDTQYF. DNA for the CDR3: TGTGCCAGCAGTCACTCGACAGGGGCCACAGATACGCAGTATTTT. The whole variable domain, remainder taken from reference TRBV14 and TRBJ2-3, is EAGVTQFPSHSVIEKGQTVTLRCDPISGHDNLYWYRRVMGKEIKFLLHFVKESKQDESGMPNNRFLAERTGGTYSTLKVQPAELEDSGVYFCASSHSTGATDTQYFGPGTRLTVL.

The V and J genes are TRBV5-8 and TRBJ1-1; TRBD1 agrees at 8 bases. Germline CDR1 SGHTS, CDR2 YDEGEE. The CDR3 runs to 16 residues. The V and J ends lost 4 bases and 3 bases, in that order; junction bases with no gene match: 11. The CDR3 here is CASSPRTGLRDTEAFF. DNA of the CDR3: TGTGCCAGCAGCCCACGGACAGGGCTCAGAGACACTGAAGCTTTCTTT.

This clone was seen more than once but under ten times. This chain connects TRBV4-2 to TRBJ2-3, with 8 bases identical to TRBD2. This CDR3 spans 16 amino acids. CDR1 is LGHNA, CDR2 YNFKEQ, per germline. V was pared by 4 bases and J by 4 bases, with 10 bases of the junction left unmatched. The DNA of the CDR3 is TGTGCCAGCAGCCCCGGTACACTAGCGGAAGCAGATACGCAGTATTTT. This gives the protein CASSPGTLAEADTQYF.

The chain employs TRBV10-3 and TRBJ2-2; no firm D call. With 5 bases removed from V and 0 bases from J, the gap between germline ends came to 10 bases. CDR3 size: 15 residues. Germline-derived CDR1 and CDR2 are ENHRY and SYGVKD. The CDR3 DNA sequence: TGTGCCATCAGTAGTCAGGCGTCGAACACCGGGGAGCTGTTTTTT. This gives the protein CAISSQASNTGELFF.